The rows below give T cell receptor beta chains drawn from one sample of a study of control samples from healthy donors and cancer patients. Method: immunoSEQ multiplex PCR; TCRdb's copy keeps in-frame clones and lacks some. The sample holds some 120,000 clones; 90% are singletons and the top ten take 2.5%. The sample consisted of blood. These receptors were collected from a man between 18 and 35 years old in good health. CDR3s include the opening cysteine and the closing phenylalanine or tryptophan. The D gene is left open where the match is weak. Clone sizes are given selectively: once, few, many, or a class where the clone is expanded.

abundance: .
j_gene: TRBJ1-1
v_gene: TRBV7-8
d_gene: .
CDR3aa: CASNSGNTEAFF
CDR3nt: TGTGCCAGCAACTCAGGGAACACTGAAGCTTTCTTT

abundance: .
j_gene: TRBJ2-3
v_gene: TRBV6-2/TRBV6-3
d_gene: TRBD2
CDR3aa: CASSYAPAGGSTDTQYF
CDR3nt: TGTGCCAGCAGTTACGCCCCAGCGGGAGGGAGCACAGATACGCAGTATTTT

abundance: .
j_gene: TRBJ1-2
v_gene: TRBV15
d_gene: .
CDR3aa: CATSRENNYGYTF
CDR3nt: TGTGCCACCAGCAGAGAAAATAACTATGGCTACACCTTC

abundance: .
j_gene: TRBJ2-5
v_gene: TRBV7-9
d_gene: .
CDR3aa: CASSGRGSQETQYF
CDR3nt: TGTGCCAGCAGCGGCCGGGGGTCTCAAGAGACCCAGTACTTC

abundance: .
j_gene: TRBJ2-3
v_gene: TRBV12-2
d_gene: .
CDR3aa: CASRFLDSRGTSGSTDTQYF
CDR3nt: TGTGCAAGTCGCTTTCTGGACTCCCGGGGGACTAGCGGGAGCACAGATACGCAGTATTTT

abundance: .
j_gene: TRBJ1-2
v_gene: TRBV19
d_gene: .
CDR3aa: CASSLLLDYGYTF
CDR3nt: TGTGCCAGTAGTCTGCTACTAGACTATGGCTACACCTTC

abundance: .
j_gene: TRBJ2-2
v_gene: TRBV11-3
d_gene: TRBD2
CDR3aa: CASSYQITSGGGHGGELFF
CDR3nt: TGTGCCAGCAGCTACCAGATCACTAGCGGGGGTGGGCACGGCGGGGAGCTGTTTTTT

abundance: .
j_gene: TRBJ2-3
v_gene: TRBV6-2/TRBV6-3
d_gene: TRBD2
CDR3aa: CASSAAGGTDTQYF
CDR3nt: TGTGCCAGCAGCGCCGCGGGGGGCACAGATACGCAGTATTTT

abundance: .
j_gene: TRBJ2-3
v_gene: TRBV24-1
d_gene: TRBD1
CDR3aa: CATSLTGGADTQYF
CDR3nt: TGTGCCACCAGCCTGACAGGGGGCGCAGATACGCAGTATTTT

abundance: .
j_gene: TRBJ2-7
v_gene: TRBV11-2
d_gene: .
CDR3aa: CASSYLYGEQYF
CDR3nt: TGTGCCAGCAGCTATCTATATGGCGAGCAGTACTTC

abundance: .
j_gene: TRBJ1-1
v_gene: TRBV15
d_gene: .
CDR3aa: CATSRDLGVAEAFF
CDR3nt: TGTGCCACCAGCAGAGATCTCGGGGTCGCTGAAGCTTTCTTT

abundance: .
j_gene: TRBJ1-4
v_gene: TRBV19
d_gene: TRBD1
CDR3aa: CASSRRGGSFEGEKLFF
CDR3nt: TGTGCCAGTAGTCGCAGGGGGGGGAGTTTTGAAGGTGAAAAACTGTTTTTT

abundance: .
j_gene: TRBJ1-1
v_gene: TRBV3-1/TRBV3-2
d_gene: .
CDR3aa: CASRRGTNTEAFF
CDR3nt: TGTGCCAGCAGGAGGGGGACGAACACTGAAGCTTTCTTT

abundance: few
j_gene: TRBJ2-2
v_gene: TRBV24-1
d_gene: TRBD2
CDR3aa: CATGGGRTGTSENTGELFF
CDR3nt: TGTGCCACAGGGGGAGGGAGGACCGGGACTAGCGAGAACACCGGGGAGCTGTTTTTT

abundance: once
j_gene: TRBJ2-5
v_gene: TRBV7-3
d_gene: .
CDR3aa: CASSATGPRETQYF
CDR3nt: TGTGCCAGCAGCGCGACCGGGCCCCGCGAGACCCAGTACTTC

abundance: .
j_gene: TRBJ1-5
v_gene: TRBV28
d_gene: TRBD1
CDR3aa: CASSRPGTARGQPQHF
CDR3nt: TGTGCCAGCAGTAGACCTGGGACAGCCCGTGGTCAGCCCCAGCATTTT

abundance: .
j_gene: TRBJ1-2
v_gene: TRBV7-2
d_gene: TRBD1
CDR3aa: CASSSRTGGGDGYTF
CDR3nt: TGTGCCAGCAGCTCACGGACAGGGGGCGGAGATGGCTACACCTTC

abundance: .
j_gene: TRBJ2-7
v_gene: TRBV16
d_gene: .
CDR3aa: CASSLGDTYEQYF
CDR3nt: TGTGCCAGCAGCCTTGGGGACACCTACGAGCAGTACTTC

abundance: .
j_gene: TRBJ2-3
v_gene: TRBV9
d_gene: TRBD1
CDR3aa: CASSVTGADTQYF
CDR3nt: TGTGCCAGCAGCGTTACAGGGGCAGATACGCAGTATTTT

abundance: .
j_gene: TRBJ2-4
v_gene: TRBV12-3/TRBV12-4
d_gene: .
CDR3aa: CASTRDKNIQYF
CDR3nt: TGTGCCAGCACCCGGGACAAAAACATTCAGTACTTC

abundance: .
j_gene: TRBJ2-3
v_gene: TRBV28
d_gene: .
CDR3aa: CATTGTDTQYF
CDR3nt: TGTGCCACAACCGGCACAGATACGCAGTATTTT

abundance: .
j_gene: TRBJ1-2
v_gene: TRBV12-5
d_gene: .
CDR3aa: CASDFPDRTEGDYGYTF
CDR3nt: TGTGCTAGTGACTTCCCAGACAGGACTGAGGGTGACTATGGCTACACCTTC

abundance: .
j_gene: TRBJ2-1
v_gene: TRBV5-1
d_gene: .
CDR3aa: CASSPRGGQYNEQFF
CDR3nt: TGCGCCAGCAGCCCCCGGGGGGGACAGTACAATGAGCAGTTCTTC

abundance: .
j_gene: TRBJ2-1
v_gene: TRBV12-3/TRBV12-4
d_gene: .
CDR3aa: CASRGRMDNEQFF
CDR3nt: TGTGCCAGCAGAGGAAGGATGGACAATGAGCAGTTCTTC

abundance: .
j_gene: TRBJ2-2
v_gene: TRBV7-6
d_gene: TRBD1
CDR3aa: CASSLLRQGNTGELFF
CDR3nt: TGTGCCAGCAGCTTACTAAGACAGGGGAACACCGGGGAGCTGTTTTTT

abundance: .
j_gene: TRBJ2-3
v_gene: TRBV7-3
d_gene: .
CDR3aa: CASSLIASDTQYF
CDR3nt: TGTGCCAGCAGCTTAATCGCGTCAGATACGCAGTATTTT

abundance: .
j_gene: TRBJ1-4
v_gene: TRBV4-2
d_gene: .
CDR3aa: CASSQEATILVNEKLFF
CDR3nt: TGTGCCAGCAGCCAAGAGGCCACGATACTGGTTAATGAAAAACTGTTTTTT

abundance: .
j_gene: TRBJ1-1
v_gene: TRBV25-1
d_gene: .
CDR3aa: CASSEGTNAFF
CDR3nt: TGTGCCAGCAGTGAAGGGACGAACGCTTTCTTT

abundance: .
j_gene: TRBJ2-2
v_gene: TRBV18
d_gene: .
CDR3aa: CASSPTLAELFF
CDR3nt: TGTGCCAGCTCACCCACTTTAGCGGAGCTGTTTTTT

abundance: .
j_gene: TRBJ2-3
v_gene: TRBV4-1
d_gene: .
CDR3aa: CASSQDHSVSSTDTQYF
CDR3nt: TGCGCCAGCAGCCAAGATCACTCTGTCTCAAGCACAGATACGCAGTATTTT

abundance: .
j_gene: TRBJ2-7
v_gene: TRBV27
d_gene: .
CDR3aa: CASSSPGQYYEQYF
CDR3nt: TGTGCCAGCAGTTCCCCGGGACAATACTACGAGCAGTACTTC

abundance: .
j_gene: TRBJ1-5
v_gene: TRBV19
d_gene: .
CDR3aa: CASSPQGYNQPQHF
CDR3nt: TGTGCCAGTAGTCCACAGGGATACAATCAGCCCCAGCATTTT

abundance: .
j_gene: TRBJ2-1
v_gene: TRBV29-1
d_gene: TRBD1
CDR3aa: CSAGTGLLQFF
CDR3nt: TGCAGCGCAGGGACAGGTCTCCTGCAGTTCTTC

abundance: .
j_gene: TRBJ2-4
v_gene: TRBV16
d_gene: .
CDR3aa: CASSQGQLLAKNIQYF
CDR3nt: TGTGCCAGCAGCCAAGGACAGCTCTTAGCCAAAAACATTCAGTACTTC

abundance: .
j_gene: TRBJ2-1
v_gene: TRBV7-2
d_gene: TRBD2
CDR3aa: CASSLDAGTSGYNEQFF
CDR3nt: TGTGCCAGCAGCTTGGATGCCGGGACTAGCGGTTACAATGAGCAGTTCTTC

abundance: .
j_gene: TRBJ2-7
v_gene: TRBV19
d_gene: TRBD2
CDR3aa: CASSIGASGSYEQYF
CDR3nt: TGTGCCAGTAGTATAGGAGCTAGCGGGAGCTACGAGCAGTACTTC

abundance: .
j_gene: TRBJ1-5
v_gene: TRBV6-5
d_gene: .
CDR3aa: CASSSMQPQHF
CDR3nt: TGTGCCAGCAGCTCAATGCAGCCCCAGCATTTT

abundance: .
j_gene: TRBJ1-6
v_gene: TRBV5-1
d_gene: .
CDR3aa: CASSQEGARSPLHF
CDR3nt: TGCGCCAGCAGCCAGGAAGGGGCTAGGTCTCCCCTCCACTTT

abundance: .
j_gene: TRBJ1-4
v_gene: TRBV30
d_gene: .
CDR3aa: CAWSEPRDLGEKLFF
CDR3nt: TGTGCCTGGAGTGAACCCCGGGACCTGGGGGAAAAACTGTTTTTT

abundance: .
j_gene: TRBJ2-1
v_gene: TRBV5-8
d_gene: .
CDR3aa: CASSIQGFDNEQFF
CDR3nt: TGTGCCAGCAGCATACAGGGATTCGACAATGAGCAGTTCTTC

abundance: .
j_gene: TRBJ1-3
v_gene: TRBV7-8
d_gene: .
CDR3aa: CASSTTPRGANTIYF
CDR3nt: TGTGCCAGCAGCACCACCCCTCGGGGGGCCAACACCATATATTTT

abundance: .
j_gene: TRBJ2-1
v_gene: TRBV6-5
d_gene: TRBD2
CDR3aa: CASSYTRLAHNEQFF
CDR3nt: TGTGCCAGCAGTTACACGAGACTAGCTCACAATGAGCAGTTCTTC

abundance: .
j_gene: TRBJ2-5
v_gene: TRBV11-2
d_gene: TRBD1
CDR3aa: CASSGQGQGPETQYF
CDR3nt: TGTGCCAGCAGCGGCCAGGGACAGGGGCCAGAGACCCAGTACTTC

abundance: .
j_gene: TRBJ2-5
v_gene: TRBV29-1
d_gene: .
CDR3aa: CSVKGVETQYF
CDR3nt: TGCAGCGTGAAGGGGGTCGAGACCCAGTACTTC

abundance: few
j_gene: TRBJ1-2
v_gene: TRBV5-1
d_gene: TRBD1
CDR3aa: CASSEVPGQSNYGYTF
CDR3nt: TGCGCCAGCAGCGAGGTCCCGGGACAGAGTAACTATGGCTACACCTTC

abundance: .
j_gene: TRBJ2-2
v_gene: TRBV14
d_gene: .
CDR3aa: CASSQGVYGRAPDPGELFF
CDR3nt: TGTGCCAGCAGCCAGGGGGTTTACGGCCGAGCCCCGGACCCCGGGGAGCTGTTTTTT

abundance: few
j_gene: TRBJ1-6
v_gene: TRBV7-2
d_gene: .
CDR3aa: CASSHGGVYSPLHF
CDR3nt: TGTGCCAGCAGCCACGGGGGGGTTTATTCACCCCTCCACTTT

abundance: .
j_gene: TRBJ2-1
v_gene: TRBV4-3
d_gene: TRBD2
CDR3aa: CASSQVAGGFKGEQFF
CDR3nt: TGCGCCAGCAGCCAAGTTGCGGGAGGTTTCAAGGGTGAGCAGTTCTTC